This TCR beta chain came from a study of shared clonotypes between healthy human individuals. The CDR3 spans 14 residues. About this clone itself: Compared with germline, one end of the junction differs, possibly owing to a read error.

TCRdb's copy holds only in-frame clones and misses some; the assay was immunoSEQ multiplex PCR. Of about 710,000 clones in the sample, around 78% are singletons; the top ten hold around 2%. The sequenced material came from memory CD4+ T cells sorted from blood. Subset denoted: CD45RA-negative fraction. The clonotype was recovered from a woman aged 25 to 39 in good health. V and J are TRBV6-7 and TRBJ2-1; 11 bases map to TRBD2. TRBV6-7 is an ORF, with its function uncertain. The CDR3, as DNA: TGTGCCGGCAGGGGACTAGCGGAACACAATGAGCAGTTCTTC. Residues: CAGRGLAEHNEQFF.